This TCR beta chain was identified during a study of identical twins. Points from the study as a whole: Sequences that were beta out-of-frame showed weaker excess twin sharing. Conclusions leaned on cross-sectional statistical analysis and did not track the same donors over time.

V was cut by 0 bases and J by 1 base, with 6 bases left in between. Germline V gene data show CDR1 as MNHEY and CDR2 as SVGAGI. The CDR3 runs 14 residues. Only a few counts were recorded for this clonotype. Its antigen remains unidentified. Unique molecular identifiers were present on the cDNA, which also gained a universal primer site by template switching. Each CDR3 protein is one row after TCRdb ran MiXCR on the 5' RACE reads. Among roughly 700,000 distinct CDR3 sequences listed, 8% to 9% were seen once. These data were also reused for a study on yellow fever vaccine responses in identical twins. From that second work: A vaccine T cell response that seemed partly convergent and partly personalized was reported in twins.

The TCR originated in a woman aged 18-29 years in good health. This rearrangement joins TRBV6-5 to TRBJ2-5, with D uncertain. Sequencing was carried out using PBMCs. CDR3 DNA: TGTGCCAGCAGTTACTCCGAGACCCAAGAGACCCAGTACTTC. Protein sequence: CASSYSETQETQYF.